There are a few counts of the clone carrying this TCR beta chain. Its specificity is not known. This record belongs to a study of response to subunit inactivated influenza vaccine. Points from the study as a whole: Authors suggested few new T cells are recruited by each seasonal influenza vaccination.

Germline V gives CDR1 MDHEN, CDR2 SYDVKM. The V end was cut by 5 bases, the J end by 0 bases, with 11 bases between. The CDR3 runs to 15 residues. TCRdb re-called the RT-PCR reads with MiXCR, one entry per CDR3 protein. Here the sample spans approximately 680,000 distinct CDR3 sequences, approximately 14% being singletons. This rearrangement joins TRBV28 to TRBJ1-3; D uncertain. The specimen comprised PBMCs from blood, sampled roughly 12 days after vaccination. This TCR derives from a man over 45 who received an inactivated influenza vaccine. The CDR3 nucleotides read TGTGCCAGCAGTGGGGTACCGAGCTCTGGAAACACCATATATTTT. This gives the protein CASSGVPSSGNTIYF.